A selection of T cell receptor beta chains follows, all from one sample in a study of cytomegalovirus exposure and HLA in healthy donors. The table came from immunoSEQ multiplex PCR; TCRdb's copy has only in-frame clones and leaves some out. In the table there are 60,000 or so clones, roughly nine tenths of which are singletons. Material: PBMCs. The receptors stem from a woman aged 25-40 years in good health and CMV-seronegative. Each CDR3 is given with its conserved first and last residue. D genes are given only for firm matches. Expanded clones get a size class; other rows say once, few or many, or leave the size out.

>TRBJ2-7|-|TRBV11-2|-
CASSLDGSPSYEQYF
TGTGCCAGCAGCTTAGACGGGTCCCCCTCCTACGAGCAGTACTTC
>TRBJ2-7|TRBD2|TRBV10-3|-
CAISAGGGYYEQYF
TGTGCCATCAGTGCGGGCGGGGGTTACTACGAGCAGTACTTC
>TRBJ1-5|TRBD1|TRBV7-9|-
CASSLGTGGTNQPQHF
TGTGCCAGCAGCTTAGGGACAGGGGGAACAAATCAGCCCCAGCATTTT
>TRBJ2-7|TRBD1|TRBV7-2|-
CASSLPIWGTDYEQYF
TGTGCCAGCAGCTTACCTATCTGGGGGACAGACTACGAGCAGTACTTC
>TRBJ1-2|-|TRBV6-5|once
CASSYGGGYTF
TGTGCCAGCAGTTATGGGGGGGGCTACACCTTC
>TRBJ2-4|-|TRBV19|-
CASSIVSGSDIQYF
TGTGCCAGTAGTATTGTGTCCGGTTCGGACATTCAGTACTTC
>TRBJ2-5|-|TRBV7-8|-
CASSLVLAGQETQYF
TGTGCCAGCAGCTTAGTGCTGGCGGGCCAAGAGACCCAGTACTTC
>TRBJ2-7|TRBD1|TRBV2|-
CASGTDYEQYF
TGTGCCAGCGGGACAGACTACGAGCAGTACTTC
>TRBJ2-4|-|TRBV20-1|-
CSASHQDLQYF
TGCAGTGCTAGCCACCAGGATCTTCAGTACTTC
>TRBJ2-1|TRBD2|TRBV9|-
CASSVGSGLAGVEQFF
TGTGCCAGCAGCGTAGGGTCGGGACTAGCGGGAGTTGAGCAGTTCTTC
>TRBJ2-7|-|TRBV18|-
CASSPQDYEQYF
TGTGCCAGCTCACCCCAGGACTACGAGCAGTACTTC